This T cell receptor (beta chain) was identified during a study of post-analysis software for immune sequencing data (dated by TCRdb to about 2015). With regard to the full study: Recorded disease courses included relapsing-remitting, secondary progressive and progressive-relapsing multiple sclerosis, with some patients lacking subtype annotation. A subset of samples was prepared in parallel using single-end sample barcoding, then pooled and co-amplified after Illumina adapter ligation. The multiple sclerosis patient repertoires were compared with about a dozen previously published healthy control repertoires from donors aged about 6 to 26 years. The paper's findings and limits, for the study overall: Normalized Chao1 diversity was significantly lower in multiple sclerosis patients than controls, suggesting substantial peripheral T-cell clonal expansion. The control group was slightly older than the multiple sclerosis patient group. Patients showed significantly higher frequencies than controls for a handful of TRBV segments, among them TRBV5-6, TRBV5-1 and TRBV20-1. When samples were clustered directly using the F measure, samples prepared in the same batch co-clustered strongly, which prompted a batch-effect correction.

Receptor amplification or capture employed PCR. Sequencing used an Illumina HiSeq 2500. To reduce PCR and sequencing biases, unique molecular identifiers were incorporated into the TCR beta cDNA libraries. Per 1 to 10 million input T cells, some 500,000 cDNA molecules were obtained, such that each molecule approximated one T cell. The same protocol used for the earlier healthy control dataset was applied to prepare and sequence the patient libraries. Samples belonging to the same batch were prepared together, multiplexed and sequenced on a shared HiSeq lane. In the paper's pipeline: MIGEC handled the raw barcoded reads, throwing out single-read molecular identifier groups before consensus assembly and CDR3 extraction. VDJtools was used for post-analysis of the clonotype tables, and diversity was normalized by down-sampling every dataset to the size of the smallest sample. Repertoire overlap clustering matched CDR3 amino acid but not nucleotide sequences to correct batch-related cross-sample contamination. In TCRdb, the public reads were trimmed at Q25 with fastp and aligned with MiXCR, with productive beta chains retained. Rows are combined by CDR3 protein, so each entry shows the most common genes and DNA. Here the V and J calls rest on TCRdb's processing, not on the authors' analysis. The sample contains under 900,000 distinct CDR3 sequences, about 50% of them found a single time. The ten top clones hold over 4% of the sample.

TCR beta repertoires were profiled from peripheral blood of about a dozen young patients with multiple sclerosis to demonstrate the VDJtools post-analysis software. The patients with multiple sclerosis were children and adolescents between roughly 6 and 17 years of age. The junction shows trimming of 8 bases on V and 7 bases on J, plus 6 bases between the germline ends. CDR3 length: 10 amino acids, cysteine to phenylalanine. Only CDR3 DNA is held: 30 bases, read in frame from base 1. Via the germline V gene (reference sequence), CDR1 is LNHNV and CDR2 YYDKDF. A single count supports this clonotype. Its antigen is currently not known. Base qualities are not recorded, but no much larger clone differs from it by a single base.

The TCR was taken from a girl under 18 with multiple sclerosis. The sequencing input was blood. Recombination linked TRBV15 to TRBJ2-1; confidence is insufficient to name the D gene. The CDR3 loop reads CATRGNEQFF. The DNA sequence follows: TGTGCCACCCGTGGGAATGAGCAGTTCTTC.